The next 9 T cell receptor beta chains were all read from a single sample in a study of CD4 T cells in relation to SARS-CoV-2 and coronaviruses. Profiling relied on immunoSEQ multiplex PCR, and the TCRdb table lists in-frame clones only, not all of them. The data contain just under 65,000 clones, about 95% of them singletons. CD4+ T cells from unexposed donors were obtained before the COVID-19 pandemic (2011-2018). Sequenced sample: naive CD4+ T cells from PBMCs. Subset specified: naive CD4+ T cells isolated by negative enrichment. These receptors all come from a human donor in good health.

The V call is TRBV27, the J call TRBJ2-3; 7 nucleotides align to TRBD1. V lost 5 bases to trimming and J lost 7 bases; unmatched junction nucleotides: 6. The CDR3 totals 13 residues. Looked up from germline, CDR1 is MNHEY and CDR2 is SMNVEV (reference sequence). CDR3 coding DNA: TGTGCCAGCAGTCTCCGGGACAGAAATACGCAGTATTTT. Its translation: CASSLRDRNTQYF.

CDR3 in DNA: TGCGCCAGCAGTGAGCCGGGACTAGCGACCTACGAGCAGTACTTC. This codes for CASSEPGLATYEQYF. The genes are TRBV10-2 and TRBJ2-7, with 10 bases that match TRBD2. The CDR3 runs to 15 residues. The J segment lost 2 bases and the V segment lost 2 bases, leaving 3 bases of the junction unmatched. The germline V gene encodes CDR1 WSHSY and CDR2 SAAADI.

The rearrangement links TRBV19 to TRBJ1-6; D might be TRBD1 (5 bases). The germline CDR1 and CDR2 sequences are LNHDA and SQIVND (reference sequence). The CDR3 contains 13 residues. V was trimmed by 6 bases and J by 12 bases, leaving 15 bases between them. CDR3 region: CASSRDLPKPLHF. The CDR3 DNA is TGTGCCAGTAGCCGGGACTTACCGAAACCCCTCCACTTT.

V usage is TRBV7-2 and J usage is TRBJ2-7; 8 bases line up with TRBD2. The CDR3 loop spans 15 amino acids. Per germline, CDR1 SGHTA and CDR2 FQGNSA. V gave up 2 bases and J gave up 0 bases; unmatched junction bases: 3. The CDR3 region has the DNA TGTGCCAGCAGCTTATATCTAGCGGGCTCCTACGAGCAGTACTTC. It is translated as CASSLYLAGSYEQYF.

This clone was detected only a few times. The J gene is TRBJ1-2, the V gene TRBV4-2; TRBD1 matches 8 bases. J lost 4 bases, V lost 4 bases, and 11 bases had no gene match. CDR3 length equals 16 residues. Germline CDR1 is LGHNA and CDR2 is YNFKEQ. CDR3 coding DNA: TGTGCCAGCAGCCCAAGCCGGACAGGGCAACTCTATGGCTACACCTTC. It encodes CASSPSRTGQLYGYTF.

This clone was seen a handful of times. V usage is TRBV6-5 and J usage is TRBJ2-7; TRBD2 agrees at 11 bases. This CDR3 is 15 amino acids long. Germline loops: CDR1 MNHEY, CDR2 SVGAGI. After removal of 4 bases from V and 1 base from J, the junction contained 3 bases not matched to a gene. CDR3 in amino acids: CASSSGTSGSYEQYF. CDR3 bases: TGTGCCAGCAGTTCCGGGACTAGCGGTTCCTACGAGCAGTACTTC.

The rearrangement uses TRBV7-9 and TRBJ2-1; 8 nucleotides match TRBD2. Germline V lookup: CDR1 SEHNR, CDR2 FQNEAQ (reference sequence). This CDR3 spans 17 amino acids. V was pared by 4 bases and J by 0 bases, with 8 bases of the junction left unmatched. DNA of the CDR3: TGTGCCAGCAGCTCCCCCGACCTAGCGGGCTCCTACAATGAGCAGTTCTTC. Translation gives CASSSPDLAGSYNEQFF.

The genes are TRBV6-5 and TRBJ2-7, with 9 bases identical to TRBD2. The CDR3 sequence is 13 residues long. J was trimmed by 3 bases and V by 9 bases; bases with no gene match: 6. The germline gives CDR1 MNHEY, CDR2 SVGAGI. The CDR3 nucleotides read TGTGCCAGTCGACTAGCGGACCTCTACGAGCAGTACTTC. It is translated as CASRLADLYEQYF.

This CDR3 is CASSPSGHSYNEQFF. In DNA form, the CDR3 reads TGTGCCAGCAGCCCTAGCGGGCACTCCTACAATGAGCAGTTCTTC. This chain links TRBV5-4 with TRBJ2-1, with TRBD2 identical over 8 bases. The CDR3 contains 15 residues. J gave up 0 bases and V 4 bases, and 3 bases lay outside the gene matches. Germline CDR1 is SGHNT and CDR2 is YYREEE (reference sequence).